The 24 T cell receptor beta chains presented below share a single source sample, sequenced in a study of blood T cell repertoires in COVID-19. This table comes from immunoSEQ multiplex PCR, and its TCRdb copy is limited to in-frame clones, with some not included. The sample yields 180,000 or so clones, roughly 90% seen once. Sequencing was done on a sample of peripheral blood. The receptors stem from a young man with active or convalescent COVID-19.

The chain has TRBV12-5 and TRBJ2-7, with 9 bases fitting TRBD2. CDR3 length: 18 amino acids. The V gene end was trimmed by 0 bases and the J gene end by 1 base; junction bases not matched to a gene: 10. The germline gives CDR1 LGHNT, CDR2 FRNRAP. The CDR3, as DNA: TGTGCTAGTGGTTTGGTACCCTTGTCTAGCGGGACATCCTACGAGCAGTACTTC. Protein sequence: CASGLVPLSSGTSYEQYF.

This clone was seen only a few times. CDR3 in amino acids: CASRNRGNQPQHF. DNA of the CDR3: TGTGCCAGTAGGAACAGGGGCAATCAGCCCCAGCATTTT. The rearrangement links TRBV19 to TRBJ1-5, with D maybe TRBD1 (6 bases). Trimming cost V 6 bases and J 2 bases, with 8 bases left between them. The CDR3 covers 13 residues. Per the germline V gene, CDR1 is LNHDA and CDR2 is SQIVND (reference sequence).

The chain uses TRBV27 and TRBJ1-6; 7 nucleotides agree with TRBD1. CDR3 size: 15 residues. The V segment lost 1 base and the J segment 8 bases; nucleotides outside the gene matches: 5. Germline assignment: CDR1 MNHEY and CDR2 SMNVEV (reference sequence). CDR3 amino acids: CASSLFTGVDSPLHF. For the CDR3, the DNA is TGTGCCAGCAGTTTATTTACAGGGGTGGATTCACCCCTCCACTTT.

The genes are TRBV9 and TRBJ2-1, with 7 bases aligning to TRBD1. Trimming removed 3 bases from V and 1 base from J; junction bases left unmatched: 4. Germline values: CDR1 SGDLS, CDR2 YYNGEE. The CDR3 extends over 15 amino acids. The DNA of the CDR3 is TGTGCCAGCAGCGGACAGGGTTCGTCCTACAATGAGCAGTTCTTC. Translation: CASSGQGSSYNEQFF.

This clone came up once. The chain joins TRBV6-5 to TRBJ2-5; 10 nucleotides align to TRBD2. V lost 5 bases to trimming and J lost 3 bases; unmatched junction nucleotides: 0. Germline V gene data show CDR1 as MNHEY and CDR2 as SVGAGI. The CDR3 totals 13 residues. CDR3 bases: TGTGCCAGCAGTACTAGCGGGAAAGAGACCCAGTACTTC. It translates to CASSTSGKETQYF.

This clone occurred a few times. The chain has TRBV12-5 and TRBJ1-2; 8 nucleotides align to TRBD1. V was clipped by 2 bases and J by 1 base; unmatched bases: 6. Germline V CDR1 and CDR2: LGHNT, FRNRAP. The CDR3 totals 16 residues. The CDR3 reads CASGLSLGQVNYGYTF. The DNA of the CDR3 is TGTGCTAGTGGTTTGTCCCTGGGACAGGTTAACTATGGCTACACCTTC. The full variable domain, in which reference TRBV12-5 and TRBJ1-2 provide the parts outside the CDR3, is DARVTQTPRHKVTEMGQEVTMRCQPILGHNTVFWYRQTMMQGLELLAYFRNRAPLDDSGMPKDRFSAEMPDATLATLKIQPSEPRDSAVYFCASGLSLGQVNYGYTFGSGTRLTVV.

The chain joins TRBV30 to TRBJ1-2, with D possibly matching TRBD1 (5 bases). This CDR3 contains 13 residues. V shed 2 bases and J shed 4 bases, with 11 bases lying between them. Germline V CDR1 and CDR2: GTSNPN, SVGIG (reference sequence). The DNA of the CDR3 is TGTGCCTGGAGTACGGGGGACGCCTATGGCTACACCTTC. Translated: CAWSTGDAYGYTF.

The chain carries TRBV5-6 and TRBJ1-5, with TRBD1 matching over 8 bases. The J segment lost 4 bases and the V segment lost 0 bases, leaving 9 bases of the junction unmatched. This CDR3 is built from 17 residues. Germline assignment: CDR1 SGHDT and CDR2 YYEEEE. Here the CDR3 reads CASSLGPLQGGNQPQHF. In DNA form, the CDR3 reads TGTGCCAGCAGCTTGGGACCTCTACAGGGGGGGAATCAGCCCCAGCATTTT.

The chain combines TRBV28 with TRBJ1-3; TRBD1 aligns across 8 bases. The CDR3 spans 15 residues. The V and J ends lost 8 bases and 6 bases, in that order; junction bases with no gene match: 12. Germline-derived CDR1 and CDR2 are MDHEN and SYDVKM. Written as DNA, the CDR3 is TGTGCCAGCTCTTCTTACAGGGGGGAGGAAAACACCATATATTTT. Its protein product is CASSSYRGEENTIYF.

The chain employs TRBV6-5 and TRBJ1-6; TRBD1 matches at 8 bases. This CDR3 comprises 14 residues. Losses at the gene ends were 6 bases for V and 6 bases for J; bases not matched to a gene: 4. From germline, CDR1 is MNHEY and CDR2 SVGAGI. CDR3 DNA sequence: TGTGCCAGCAGGAAACAGGGGGTTAATTCACCCCTCCACTTT. Protein product: CASRKQGVNSPLHF.

The V call is TRBV11-2, the J call TRBJ1-1; 11 positions match TRBD1. Germline V gene sequence: CDR1 SGHAT, CDR2 FQNNGV. The CDR3 loop spans 15 amino acids. The ends lost 5 bases at V and 1 base at J; junction bases unmatched: 3. The CDR3 sequence is CASSLGTGGNTEAFF. DNA for the CDR3: TGTGCCAGCAGCCTAGGGACAGGGGGGAACACTGAAGCTTTCTTT.

The rearrangement joins TRBV2 to TRBJ1-5; 8 bases map to TRBD1. CDR1 is SNHLY, CDR2 FYNNEI, per germline. This CDR3 is 15 amino acids long. J lost 1 base, V lost 6 bases, and 5 bases had no gene match. The CDR3 bases are TGTGCCAGCAGAGACCGGGACAGGAGCAATCAGCCCCAGCATTTT. It translates to CASRDRDRSNQPQHF.

The CDR3 nucleotides read TGTGCCAGCAGCCATTCAAAACTAGCGGGATCGTGGAAGACTGAAGCTTTCTTT. This encodes CASSHSKLAGSWKTEAFF. V is TRBV5-6 and J is TRBJ1-1; no clear D. V dropped 4 bases and J dropped 5 bases, with 27 bases sitting between them. Germline CDR1 SGHDT, CDR2 YYEEEE. The CDR3 runs to 18 residues.

The gene calls are TRBV24-1 and TRBJ2-2; 8 bases align to TRBD2. The CDR3 runs 17 residues. With V trimmed by 3 bases and J by 6 bases, 11 bases remained unmatched. In germline, CDR1 is KGHDR, CDR2 SFDVKD. The CDR3 DNA is TGTGCCACCAGTGATGCCCAGGCGGGGGGCTCGGCCGGGGAGCTGTTTTTT. It yields the protein CATSDAQAGGSAGELFF.

This clone was recorded a few times. The V call is TRBV10-3, the J call TRBJ1-1; perhaps TRBD1 as D (6 bases). Germline CDR1 is ENHRY and CDR2 is SYGVKD. V lost 5 bases and J lost 1, with 11 bases in between. This CDR3 spans 14 amino acids. CDR3 region: CAISQETGNTEAFF. The CDR3 nucleotides are TGTGCCATCAGTCAGGAGACAGGGAACACTGAAGCTTTCTTT.

The CDR3 loop is CASSLIVELNTEAFF. The CDR3 DNA follows: TGTGCCAGCAGCTTAATCGTAGAATTGAACACTGAAGCTTTCTTT. This chain connects TRBV7-9 to TRBJ1-1, with D unresolved. The germline gives CDR1 SEHNR, CDR2 FQNEAQ (reference sequence). This CDR3 spans 15 amino acids. Deletions cut 2 bases from V and 0 bases from J, with 10 bases between.

The chain joins TRBV27 to TRBJ2-5, with 7 bases matching TRBD2. The junction had 11 bases not matched to a gene; V was cut back by 5 bases and J by 5 bases. CDR3 size: 15 residues. CDR1 MNHEY and CDR2 SMNVEV come from the germline V gene (reference sequence). CDR3 bases: TGTGCCAGCAGTCCGAAAGGGAGGGGTTGGGAGACCCAGTACTTC. Encoded protein: CASSPKGRGWETQYF.

The rearrangement links TRBV6-2 or TRBV6-3 to TRBJ1-3; D perhaps matches TRBD1 (5 bases). The germline gives CDR1 MNHEY, CDR2 SVGEGT. The length of the CDR3 is 15 residues. Trimming took 6 bases from V and 0 from J, leaving 12 bases between them. The CDR3 reads CASSRDSNSGNTIYF. The CDR3, as DNA: TGTGCCAGCAGCCGGGACTCAAACTCTGGAAACACCATATATTTT.

This sequence joins TRBV6-2 or TRBV6-3 and TRBJ2-2; unclear D gene. The CDR3 has 16 residues. Germline-derived CDR1 and CDR2 are MNHEY and SVGEGT. Trimming shortened V by 5 bases and J by 1 base, and 14 bases separated the two germline ends. This chain's CDR3 is CASSPLEQMNTGELFF. The CDR3 bases are TGTGCCAGCAGTCCGCTTGAGCAAATGAACACCGGGGAGCTGTTTTTT.

CDR3 sequence (DNA): TGTGCCAGCAGTTTAGCGGGAGGGCATTACGAGCAGTACTTC. This encodes CASSLAGGHYEQYF. The rearrangement links TRBV2 to TRBJ2-7; 11 bases are a match to TRBD2. Germline V lookup: CDR1 SNHLY, CDR2 FYNNEI. CDR3 length equals 14 residues. The trim removed 5 bases at V and 4 bases at J, leaving 4 bases unmatched.

The chain joins TRBV6-1 to TRBJ2-7; 11 nucleotides agree with TRBD2. CDR1 and CDR2 from the germline V gene are MNHNS and SASEGT. V dropped 2 bases and J dropped 3; count of bases not matched to a gene: 6. The CDR3 covers 16 residues. The CDR3 nucleotides read TGTGCCAGCAGTGAATGGGGACTAGCGGTTAGCTACGAGCAGTACTTC. Encoded protein: CASSEWGLAVSYEQYF.

The J gene is TRBJ1-4, the V gene TRBV18, with 10 bases matching TRBD1. The V and J ends lost 4 bases and 5 bases, in that order; junction bases with no gene match: 1. The CDR3 spans 14 residues. Per germline, CDR1 KGHSH and CDR2 LQKENI. CDR3 protein: CASSQGQGNEKLFF. As DNA, the CDR3 is TGTGCCAGCTCACAGGGACAGGGGAATGAAAAACTGTTTTTT.

The rearrangement uses TRBV5-4 and TRBJ1-2, with TRBD1 matching over 7 bases. V shed 4 bases and J 4 bases; nucleotides not matched to a gene: 4. Germline assignment: CDR1 SGHNT and CDR2 YYREEE (reference sequence). The CDR3 consists of 13 residues. The CDR3 is CASSDRAGYGYTF. CDR3 bases: TGTGCCAGCAGCGACAGGGCGGGCTATGGCTACACCTTC.

The CDR3 loop reads CASSEDREETQYF. The CDR3 region has the DNA TGTGCCAGTAGTGAAGACAGGGAAGAGACCCAGTACTTC. The rearrangement joins TRBV19 to TRBJ2-5; 7 bases line up with TRBD1. The V segment lost 5 bases and the J segment 3 bases; nucleotides outside the gene matches: 3. The CDR3 spans 13 residues. Germline lookup yields CDR1 LNHDA and CDR2 SQIVND (reference sequence).